Presented here are 28 T cell receptor beta chains from one specimen sequenced in a study of T cells in Graves' hyperthyroidism and ophthalmopathy. RNA transcripts provided the source from which TCR beta CDR3 regions were amplified. HTBI primers were used for first-round RT-PCR of the TCR CDR3. TCRdb ran MiXCR on the multiplex PCR reads and lists one entry per CDR3 protein. The sample lists hundreds of thousands of distinct CDR3 sequences, approximately 18% occurring once. Sequenced: blood. These receptors were collected from a woman aged 50 to 65 with Graves' hyperthyroidism that later progressed to Graves' ophthalmopathy.

This clonotype was counted ten times or more. The chain combines TRBV11-2 with TRBJ2-7, with D unresolved. V was cut by 1 base and J by 2 bases, with 12 bases left in between. This CDR3 region has 15 residues. From germline, CDR1 is SGHAT and CDR2 FQNNGV. CDR3 sequence: CASSLAPTLTYEQYF. CDR3 in DNA: TGTGCCAGCAGCTTAGCCCCGACACTCACCTACGAGCAGTACTTC.

This chain links TRBV6-1 with TRBJ2-7; D is perhaps TRBD2 (5 bases). The CDR3 consists of 15 residues. V dropped 5 bases and J dropped 1 base, with 15 bases sitting between them. Germline CDR1 is MNHNS and CDR2 is SASEGT. This chain's CDR3 is CASSRLATGSYEQYF. The CDR3 nucleotides are TGTGCCAGCAGTCGTTTAGCAACGGGATCCTACGAGCAGTACTTC.

The rearrangement links TRBV5-1 to TRBJ1-3; no reliable D call. This CDR3 has 12 residues. The V gene lost 0 bases and the J gene lost 5 bases, with 3 bases spanning the gap. Per the germline V gene, CDR1 is SGHRS and CDR2 is YFSETQ. CDR3 sequence reads: CASSLERNTIYF. CDR3 in DNA: TGCGCCAGCAGCTTGGAGCGAAACACCATATATTTT.

In its sample, this clonotype was seen many times. CDR3 sequence reads: CASSTAGNSPLHF. In nucleotides, the CDR3 is TGCGCCAGCAGCACCGCGGGAAATTCACCCCTCCACTTT. The chain couples TRBV5-1 to TRBJ1-6; D not certain. This CDR3 has 13 residues. Germline V gene lookup returns CDR1 SGHRS and CDR2 YFSETQ. With 4 bases removed from V and 7 bases from J, the gap between germline ends came to 9 bases.

The rearrangement uses TRBV19 and TRBJ1-5; D is undetermined. The germline CDR1 and CDR2 sequences are LNHDA and SQIVND (reference sequence). The germline V and J ends were trimmed by 7 bases and 7 bases, with 17 bases remaining between them. The CDR3 runs 14 residues. Written as DNA, the CDR3 is TGTGCCAGTACCCCAACGGCAGGCGCCCAGCCCCAGCATTTT. Amino acid sequence: CASTPTAGAQPQHF.

This clonotype was found a few times. The V and J genes are TRBV6-1 and TRBJ2-6, with 9 bases aligning to TRBD2. The CDR3 has 18 residues. CDR1 and CDR2 from the germline V gene are MNHNS and SASEGT. V lost 5 bases to trimming and J lost 0 bases; unmatched junction nucleotides: 8. This CDR3 is CASSYAGGISSGANVLTF. CDR3 coding DNA: TGTGCCAGCAGTTACGCGGGGGGGATTAGCTCTGGGGCCAACGTCCTGACTTTC.

This clonotype was detected only a few times. The rearrangement uses TRBV9 and TRBJ2-1; TRBD2 matches 7 bases. From germline, CDR1 is SGDLS and CDR2 YYNGEE. The CDR3 runs 14 residues. V lost 4 bases to trimming and J lost 4 bases; unmatched junction nucleotides: 5. The CDR3 DNA reads as TGTGCCAGCAGCCCAACCGGGGGGTACAATGAGCAGTTCTTC. Translating gives CASSPTGGYNEQFF.

This clonotype came up a few times. The chain recombines TRBV9 with TRBJ2-1, with D tentatively TRBD2 (5 bases). Trimming took off 6 bases at V and 0 bases at J, with 10 bases between the two ends. Looked up from germline, CDR1 is SGDLS and CDR2 is YYNGEE. The CDR3 spans 14 residues. This CDR3 is CASTKDYSYNEQFF. The CDR3 DNA is TGTGCCAGCACCAAAGACTACTCCTACAATGAGCAGTTCTTC.

In this sample, this clonotype turned up many times. The V gene is TRBV12-3 or TRBV12-4, the J gene TRBJ2-3; 7 bases align to TRBD2. The length of the CDR3 is 17 residues. V gave up 3 bases and J gave up 0 bases; unmatched junction bases: 9. The CDR3 sequence is CASSFNSGGTSTDTQYF. In DNA form, the CDR3 reads TGTGCCAGCAGTTTTAATTCCGGGGGGACTAGCACAGATACGCAGTATTTT.

The V call is TRBV5-1, the J call TRBJ2-1, with D possibly TRBD2 on 6 matching bases. Trimming took 4 bases from V and 0 from J, leaving 14 bases between them. The CDR3 is made up of 16 amino acids. Germline-derived CDR1 and CDR2 are SGHRS and YFSETQ. The CDR3, as DNA: TGCGCCAGCAGCCCGGAGGGAGGCCTCTCCTACAATGAGCAGTTCTTC. As protein: CASSPEGGLSYNEQFF.

The chain carries TRBV14 and TRBJ1-4, with 8 bases identical to TRBD1. V lost 4 bases, J lost 7 bases, and 8 bases stayed unmatched. Germline V gene data show CDR1 as SGHDN and CDR2 as FVKESK. The CDR3 spans 15 residues. CDR3 protein: CASSPMTGESEKLFF. The CDR3 nucleotides are TGTGCCAGCAGCCCGATGACAGGGGAAAGTGAAAAACTGTTTTTT. Full variable domain (remainder filled in from reference TRBV14 and TRBJ1-4): EAGVTQFPSHSVIEKGQTVTLRCDPISGHDNLYWYRRVMGKEIKFLLHFVKESKQDESGMPNNRFLAERTGGTYSTLKVQPAELEDSGVYFCASSPMTGESEKLFFGSGTQLSVL.

The CDR3 coding sequence is TGTGCCAGCGGGGACAGGGGGCGTTCTTATGGCTACACCTTC. Residues: CASGDRGRSYGYTF. This chain joins TRBV3-1 and TRBJ1-2; 12 bases line up with TRBD1. The CDR3 runs 14 residues. Per the germline V gene, CDR1 is LGHDT and CDR2 is YNNKEL (reference sequence). The V and J ends lost 8 bases and 5 bases, in that order; junction bases with no gene match: 6.

This clonotype was counted at least ten times. The J gene is TRBJ1-1, the V gene TRBV5-1; D is perhaps TRBD1 (5 bases). Trimming cost V 4 bases and J 1 base, with 11 bases left between them. In germline, CDR1 is SGHRS, CDR2 YFSETQ. The CDR3 spans 14 residues. CDR3 in DNA: TGCGCCAGCAGCATGGGACCGTCGAACACTGAAGCTTTCTTT. It codes for CASSMGPSNTEAFF.

This clonotype showed up many times. The chain is built from TRBV12-5 and TRBJ2-1, with D tentatively TRBD2 (7 bases). Per the germline V gene, CDR1 is LGHNT and CDR2 is FRNRAP. Between the trimmed V and J ends, which lost 0 bases and 7 bases, there was a span of 13 bases. There are 15 residues in the CDR3. The CDR3 sequence: CASGLVGGVKNEQFF. DNA of the CDR3: TGTGCTAGTGGTTTGGTAGGGGGGGTTAAGAATGAGCAGTTCTTC.

Remarks on this clonotype: A much bigger clone sits one base away, suggesting this may be a read error. The rearrangement links TRBV4-1 to TRBJ1-1, with D possibly TRBD1 on 6 matching bases. CDR1 MGHRA and CDR2 YSYEKL come from the germline V gene. This CDR3 comprises 14 residues. The CDR3 reads CASSHTGMNSEAFF. DNA for the CDR3: TGCGCCAGCAGCCACACAGGGATGAACTCTGAAGCTTTCTTT.

This clonotype appeared a few times. The gene calls are TRBV7-6 and TRBJ2-7, with 8 bases identical to TRBD2. CDR1 SGHVS and CDR2 FNYEAQ come from the germline V gene. Germline trimming cut 1 base from V and 6 bases from J; bases unmatched to any gene: 11. The CDR3 is made up of 16 amino acids. This CDR3 is CASSLVGGGNPLEQYF. The CDR3 nucleotides read TGTGCCAGCAGCTTAGTGGGCGGGGGGAACCCCCTCGAGCAGTACTTC.

This clonotype was found a few times. The gene calls are TRBV20-1 and TRBJ1-2, with TRBD1 matching 7 bases. The CDR3 consists of 19 residues. Germline V gene lookup returns CDR1 DFQATT and CDR2 SNEGSKA (reference sequence). With V trimmed by 2 bases and J by 0 bases, 18 bases remained unmatched. In nucleotides, the CDR3 is TGCAGTGCTAGACCCTCGGGGGGGAGGGGGCCAGTGGCTAACTATGGCTACACCTTC. Residues: CSARPSGGRGPVANYGYTF.

This clonotype occurred many times. This chain links TRBV7-9 with TRBJ1-2; no definite D call. CDR1 is SEHNR and CDR2 is FQNEAQ in the germline V gene (reference sequence). This CDR3 is 13 amino acids long. V shed 3 bases and J shed 4 bases, with 9 bases lying between them. CDR3 coding DNA: TGTGCCAGCAGCTTCGAGATGGGCTATGGCTACACCTTC. Its protein product is CASSFEMGYGYTF.

The chain has TRBV19 and TRBJ1-5; D is uncertain. This CDR3 comprises 16 residues. The germline gives CDR1 LNHDA, CDR2 SQIVND (reference sequence). Trimming took 5 bases from V and 5 from J, leaving 19 bases between them. The CDR3 is CASSPLSGPSHQPQHF. The CDR3 nucleotides read TGTGCCAGTAGTCCTCTGTCAGGTCCATCGCATCAGCCCCAGCATTTT.

The genes are TRBV5-1 and TRBJ1-1; D is unclear. CDR1 is SGHRS, CDR2 YFSETQ, per germline. Trimming removed 3 bases from V and 0 bases from J, with 12 bases in between. The CDR3 is 15 amino acids. CDR3 DNA sequence: TGCGCCAGCAGCTCCGAGGACGGCTTGAACACTGAAGCTTTCTTT. Amino acids: CASSSEDGLNTEAFF.

Details on this clonotype: This may be a read error, as it is one base from a much larger clone. The chain couples TRBV5-1 to TRBJ1-2; D gene unclear. Per germline, CDR1 SGHRS and CDR2 YFSETQ. This CDR3 is built from 13 residues. Trimming took 0 bases from V and 2 from J, leaving 5 bases between them. This chain's CDR3 is CASSLDWNYGYTF. CDR3 DNA: TGCGCCAGCAGCTTGGACTGGAACTATGGCTACACCTTC.

This clonotype was observed many times. This rearrangement joins TRBV4-1 to TRBJ1-4; D unclear. The V end was cut by 2 bases, the J end by 8 bases, with 18 bases between. CDR1 is MGHRA, CDR2 YSYEKL, per germline. The CDR3 is made up of 16 amino acids. The CDR3: CASSQMVRRNREKLFF. CDR3 DNA sequence: TGCGCCAGCAGCCAAATGGTTCGACGGAATCGGGAAAAACTGTTTTTT.

This clonotype appeared a few times. The chain is built from TRBV20-1 and TRBJ2-1; weak D call: TRBD1 (6 bases). The germline gives CDR1 DFQATT, CDR2 SNEGSKA (reference sequence). V lost 4 bases, J lost 4 bases, and 14 bases lay in between. This CDR3 has 14 amino acids. The CDR3 region is CSATRGKIYNEQFF. The CDR3 nucleotides are TGCAGTGCTACCAGGGGTAAGATATACAATGAGCAGTTCTTC.

This clonotype showed up many times. The rearrangement uses TRBV11-1 and TRBJ1-1, with a tentative D call TRBD1 (5 bases). The CDR3 runs 15 residues. Germline V gene data show CDR1 as SGHAT and CDR2 as FQDESV (reference sequence). V dropped 5 bases and J dropped 8 bases, with 21 bases sitting between them. The CDR3 here is CASSDILGGSKEAFF. The DNA for the CDR3 is TGTGCCAGCAGCGATATCCTGGGGGGTTCAAAGGAAGCTTTCTTT.

There are many counts of this clonotype. V gene TRBV29-1 combines with J gene TRBJ1-1, with D possibly being TRBD1 (6 bases). The germline V gene encodes CDR1 SQVTM and CDR2 ANQGSEA. V was clipped by 7 bases and J by 1 base, with 13 bases between them. The CDR3 spans 13 residues. The CDR3 reads CSERTDSNTEAFF. The CDR3 DNA sequence: TGCAGCGAACGGACAGACTCGAACACTGAAGCTTTCTTT.

A few counts support this clonotype. The chain carries TRBV6-2 or TRBV6-3 and TRBJ1-6; 9 positions agree with TRBD1. The ends lost 4 bases at V and 11 bases at J; junction bases unmatched: 6. CDR1 is MNHEY, CDR2 SVGEGT, per germline. This CDR3 has 14 amino acids. CDR3 bases: TGTGCCAGCAGTTCGGGACAGGGTTTGACACCCCTCCACTTT. Its translation is CASSSGQGLTPLHF.

The V call is TRBV5-5, the J call TRBJ1-1; 8 bases fit TRBD1. The J segment lost 1 base and the V segment lost 2 bases, leaving 4 bases of the junction unmatched. This CDR3 is built from 15 residues. CDR1 and CDR2 (germline): SGHKS, YYEKEE (reference sequence). The CDR3 loop is CASSFGQGANTEAFF. Here the CDR3 DNA reads TGTGCCAGCAGCTTCGGGCAGGGGGCGAACACTGAAGCTTTCTTT.

There are a few counts of this clonotype. The V gene is TRBV5-8, the J gene TRBJ1-2; D might be TRBD1 (6 bases). The V and J ends lost 5 bases and 0 bases respectively, with 14 bases between them. The V gene's germline CDR1 is SGHTS and CDR2 YDEGEE. The CDR3 is made up of 15 amino acids. CDR3 loop: CASRRTVWANYGYTF. The CDR3 DNA follows: TGTGCCAGCAGACGGACAGTTTGGGCTAACTATGGCTACACCTTC.